These 21 T cell receptor beta chains were all obtained from the same sample, sequenced in a study of T cells in Graves' hyperthyroidism and ophthalmopathy (dated by TCRdb to 2018 to 2020). Preparation of the library involved multiplex PCR. Sequenced using an Illumina HiSeq 2000. The TCR beta CDR3 regions were amplified from RNA transcripts. For the first round of RT-PCR on the TCR CDR3, the HTBI primer set was used together with the Qiagen OneStep RT-PCR kit. TCRdb trimmed the raw reads at Q25, called clones with MiXCR and kept productive beta chains. Each entry is one CDR3 protein sequence, shown with its most common DNA and genes. Recorded for this sample are approximately 320,000 distinct CDR3 sequences; approximately 16% of them occurred a single time. The top ten clonotypes cover around 34% of the sample. The sequencing sample was made of blood. These receptors were obtained from a man younger than 45 with Graves' hyperthyroidism.

This clonotype came up many times. V is TRBV15 and J is TRBJ2-5; the match to TRBD2 covers 12 bases. The CDR3 runs 22 residues. The J segment lost 4 bases and the V segment lost 2 bases, leaving 23 bases of the junction unmatched. Germline V CDR1 and CDR2: LNHNV, YYDKDF (reference sequence). CDR3: CATSRKDGGPRLAGEPSETQYF. The CDR3, as DNA: TGTGCCACCAGCAGAAAAGATGGTGGACCTCGACTAGCGGGAGAACCATCAGAGACCCAGTACTTC.

This clonotype has ten or more counts. The rearrangement joins TRBV12-3 or TRBV12-4 to TRBJ1-1, with D uncertain. This CDR3 comprises 12 residues. The V and J ends lost 3 bases and 1 base respectively, with 3 bases between them. CDR3 loop: CASSFPNTEAFF. The CDR3 DNA follows: TGTGCCAGCAGTTTCCCGAACACTGAAGCTTTCTTT.

V and J are TRBV20-1 and TRBJ2-1, with 14 bases aligning to TRBD2. The CDR3 loop spans 14 amino acids. Germline V lookup: CDR1 DFQATT, CDR2 SNEGSKA (reference sequence). V shed 8 bases, J shed 6 bases, and the junction held 6 bases outside the gene matches. The CDR3 spells CSSGLAGGGNEQFF. DNA of the CDR3: TGCAGTTCCGGACTAGCGGGAGGAGGCAATGAGCAGTTCTTC.

The chain links TRBV6-5 to TRBJ2-5; D is unclear. Deletions cut 0 bases from V and 5 bases from J, with 10 bases between. Germline values: CDR1 MNHEY, CDR2 SVGAGI. The CDR3 contains 14 residues. Written as DNA, the CDR3 is TGTGCCAGCAGTTACTCGAGTTCCGGGGAGACCCAGTACTTC. Amino acids: CASSYSSSGETQYF.

This clonotype came up a few times. This chain connects TRBV4-2 to TRBJ2-5, with TRBD2 matching over 13 bases. Trimming removed 6 bases from V and 5 bases from J; junction bases left unmatched: 9. The CDR3 is 16 residues long. CDR1 LGHNA and CDR2 YNFKEQ come from the germline V gene. CDR3 bases: TGTGCCAGCAGGGCGACTAGCGGGAGGCAGTGGGAGACCCAGTACTTC. Encoded protein: CASRATSGRQWETQYF.

This clonotype was seen just once. This rearrangement joins TRBV11-3 to TRBJ1-2, with a possible D match to TRBD1 (5 bases). This CDR3 has 14 residues. V was shortened by 4 bases and J by 3 bases, with 12 bases between the two germline ends. Germline loops: CDR1 SGHNT, CDR2 YENEEA. The CDR3 is CASSYSGPDYGYTF. DNA for the CDR3: TGTGCCAGCAGCTATTCAGGGCCCGACTATGGCTACACCTTC.

This clonotype appeared many times. The chain couples TRBV5-1 to TRBJ1-4; tentative D call: TRBD1 (5 bases). The CDR3 is 15 amino acids. V shed 4 bases and J shed 6 bases, with 16 bases lying between them. Germline V lookup: CDR1 SGHRS, CDR2 YFSETQ. The CDR3 sequence: CASSRDSPLDEKLFF. The CDR3 DNA reads as TGCGCCAGCAGCAGAGACAGTCCACTGGATGAAAAACTGTTTTTT.

There are a few counts of this clonotype. This chain joins TRBV10-3 and TRBJ2-1; 9 nucleotides agree with TRBD2. The CDR3 spans 16 residues. In germline, CDR1 is ENHRY, CDR2 SYGVKD. Losses at the gene ends were 0 bases for V and 7 bases for J; bases not matched to a gene: 7. CDR3 nucleotides: TGTGCCATCAGTGAGTCTCGACTAGCGGCAAGAAATGAGCAGTTCTTC. This translates into CAISESRLAARNEQFF.

The chain uses TRBV10-3 and TRBJ2-7; D is possibly TRBD2 (6 bases). Trimming left V 2 bases short and J 3 bases short, with 14 bases between. Germline lookup yields CDR1 ENHRY and CDR2 SYGVKD. The CDR3 has 15 residues. The CDR3 DNA reads as TGTGCCATCAGTGAGAGGGCGGGATATGACTACGAGCAGTACTTC. Residues: CAISERAGYDYEQYF.

This clonotype was seen a few times. The rearrangement links TRBV18 to TRBJ1-2; a weak D match, TRBD1 (6 bases). This CDR3 region has 15 residues. In germline, CDR1 is KGHSH, CDR2 LQKENI. V lost 3 bases and J lost 7, with 18 bases in between. CDR3 nucleotide sequence: TGTGCCAGCTCACCCCGGGGCGGGGGGGCGACTGGCTACACCTTC. It specifies CASSPRGGGATGYTF.

This clonotype was seen many times. V gene TRBV2 combines with J gene TRBJ1-4; D is unresolved. Trimming took 8 bases from V and 5 from J, leaving 21 bases between them. Germline V gene data show CDR1 as SNHLY and CDR2 as FYNNEI. The CDR3 spans 16 residues. The CDR3 is CASDSIKTTGNEKLFF. The CDR3 DNA reads TGTGCCAGCGACTCAATCAAAACCACGGGGAATGAAAAACTGTTTTTT.

V usage is TRBV6-1 and J usage is TRBJ1-3; D might be TRBD1 (5 bases). CDR3 size: 16 residues. Between the trimmed V and J ends, which lost 5 bases and 3 bases, there was a span of 17 bases. CDR1 is MNHNS and CDR2 is SASEGT in the germline V gene. CDR3: CASSSLQGVNGNTIYF. CDR3 in DNA: TGTGCCAGCAGTTCCTTGCAGGGCGTTAATGGAAACACCATATATTTT.

This clonotype was counted ten times or more. V gene TRBV3-1 combines with J gene TRBJ1-1; D uncertain. This CDR3 spans 12 amino acids. The germline V and J ends were trimmed by 0 bases and 8 bases, with 7 bases remaining between them. Germline assignment: CDR1 LGHDT and CDR2 YNNKEL (reference sequence). DNA of the CDR3: TGTGCCAGCAGCCAAGAGGTTGGGGAAGCTTTCTTT. This gives the protein CASSQEVGEAFF.

This clonotype appeared many times. V is TRBV11-3 and J is TRBJ2-3; D might be TRBD2 (5 bases). The CDR3 length is 14 residues. Trimming removed 5 bases at V and 3 bases at J, with 12 bases between. Per the germline V gene, CDR1 is SGHNT and CDR2 is YENEEA. CDR3 sequence (DNA): TGTGCCAGCAGCCACTCCCGGGGTACAGATACGCAGTATTTT. Residues: CASSHSRGTDTQYF.

The chain links TRBV18 to TRBJ2-2, with D possibly being TRBD1 (7 bases). Trimming removed 3 bases at V and 6 bases at J, with 20 bases between. Looked up from germline, CDR1 is KGHSH and CDR2 is LQKENI. The CDR3 covers 17 residues. This CDR3 reads CASSPPQGGVGSGELFF. The CDR3 DNA is TGTGCCAGCTCACCCCCTCAGGGGGGAGTCGGGTCCGGGGAGCTGTTTTTT.

This clonotype has at least ten counts. J is TRBJ1-1 and V is TRBV19; 7 nucleotides agree with TRBD1. The CDR3 runs to 13 residues. The germline gives CDR1 LNHDA, CDR2 SQIVND (reference sequence). Unmatched junction bases numbered 6, after V lost 9 bases and J lost 2 bases. CDR3 DNA: TGTGCCAGCGGGACAGTACCCAACACTGAAGCTTTCTTT. Encoded protein: CASGTVPNTEAFF.

The chain couples TRBV6-1 to TRBJ1-4, with D maybe TRBD1 (5 bases). V was cut by 6 bases and J by 8 bases, with 19 bases left in between. CDR3 length: 15 residues. Per the germline V gene, CDR1 is MNHNS and CDR2 is SASEGT. The DNA for the CDR3 is TGTGCCAGCAGCTCCATCCCAGGGTGGGGCGAAAAACTGTTTTTT. This gives the protein CASSSIPGWGEKLFF.

This clonotype has a handful of counts. The chain employs TRBV30 and TRBJ2-4; D is perhaps TRBD2 (5 bases). Germline V CDR1 and CDR2: GTSNPN, SVGIG (reference sequence). Trimming took 7 bases from V and 1 from J, leaving 11 bases between them. This CDR3 region has 13 residues. CDR3 sequence reads: CALEGEAKNIQYF. The DNA of the CDR3 is TGTGCCTTAGAGGGTGAGGCCAAAAACATTCAGTACTTC.

This clonotype was found many times. The V and J genes are TRBV20-1 and TRBJ1-1; D ambiguous. In germline, CDR1 is DFQATT, CDR2 SNEGSKA (reference sequence). This CDR3 contains 14 residues. V was shortened by 3 bases and J by 1 base, with 12 bases between the two germline ends. CDR3 sequence: CSASRPGENTEAFF. The CDR3 nucleotides are TGCAGTGCTAGCCGGCCGGGAGAGAACACTGAAGCTTTCTTT.

The V and J genes are TRBV28 and TRBJ1-1; D gene uncertain. This CDR3 spans 14 amino acids. The ends were cut back, 5 bases at V and 3 bases at J, with 13 bases in the middle. Germline V gives CDR1 MDHEN, CDR2 SYDVKM. The CDR3 spells CASSLTQRDTEAFF. CDR3 in DNA: TGTGCCAGCAGTCTAACTCAAAGGGACACTGAAGCTTTCTTT.

About this clonotype itself: This clone may be a read error of a much larger clone one base away. V gene TRBV3-1 combines with J gene TRBJ1-2, with a tentative D call TRBD1 (5 bases). V was pared by 4 bases and J by 3 bases, with 33 bases between. Per germline, CDR1 LGHDT and CDR2 YNNKEL (reference sequence). The CDR3 is 21 amino acids. The CDR3 sequence is CASSPSVWKTRGGLRDYGYTF. As DNA, the CDR3 is TGTGCCAGCAGCCCCTCCGTGTGGAAAACACGGGGGGGACTTCGGGACTATGGCTACACCTTC.